These 9 T cell receptor beta chains were all obtained from the same sample, sequenced in a study of blood T cell repertoires in COVID-19 (dated by TCRdb to the early 2020s). Library prep was done by the immunoSEQ multiplex PCR assay. TCRdb mirrors the immuneACCESS table, restricted to in-frame sequences. Some clones are absent from its copies; in checked studies, under half trace to an unresolved V gene, and the reason for the others is unknown. Recorded for this sample are 110,000 to 150,000 clones; around 80% of them occurred a single time. Jointly, the top ten make up around 4% of the sample. Input material: peripheral blood. The receptors were sampled from a man aged 55-75 years with acute or convalescent COVID-19.

The chain has TRBV6-2 or TRBV6-3 and TRBJ2-7; D ambiguous. The CDR3 length is 17 residues. Germline CDR1 reads MNHEY; CDR2 reads SVGEGT. V was clipped by 4 bases and J by 0 bases, with 19 bases between them. This CDR3 reads CASSSAPFLRSSYEQYF. The CDR3 bases are TGTGCCAGCAGTTCCGCCCCTTTCCTTAGAAGCTCCTACGAGCAGTACTTC.

This clone has more than one count but fewer than ten. The rearrangement joins TRBV7-2 to TRBJ1-1, with 7 bases matching TRBD1. Germline values: CDR1 SGHTA, CDR2 FQGNSA. The CDR3 consists of 13 residues. J lost 4 bases, V lost 5 bases, and 4 bases had no gene match. CDR3 sequence: CASSPTGATEAFF. CDR3 in DNA: TGTGCCAGCAGCCCTACAGGGGCCACTGAAGCTTTCTTT.

The chain has TRBV7-6 and TRBJ2-3; 8 bases align to TRBD2. The CDR3 spans 17 residues. V lost 1 base, J lost 3 bases, and 9 bases stayed unmatched. CDR1 is SGHVS, CDR2 FNYEAQ, per germline. Here the CDR3 DNA reads TGTGCCAGCAGCTTAGGCCATAGCGGGATTGGAACAGATACGCAGTATTTT. As protein: CASSLGHSGIGTDTQYF. Based on the CDR3 plus reference TRBV7-6 and TRBJ2-3, the full variable domain is GAGVSQSPRYKVTKRGQDVALRCDPISGHVSLYWYRQALGQGPEFLTYFNYEAQQDKSGLPNDRFSAERPEGSISTLTIQRTEQRDSAMYRCASSLGHSGIGTDTQYFGPGTRLTVL.

The chain employs TRBV4-1 and TRBJ1-6; D remains unclear. Germline loops: CDR1 MGHRA, CDR2 YSYEKL. This CDR3 spans 17 amino acids. V lost 1 base and J 0 bases, leaving 10 bases between the germline ends. CDR3 residues: CASSQVFTSSYNSPLHF. The CDR3 DNA reads TGCGCCAGCAGCCAAGTTTTCACGAGCTCCTATAATTCACCCCTCCACTTT.

The genes are TRBV11-2 and TRBJ1-1; D might be TRBD1 (6 bases). Between the trimmed V and J ends, which lost 0 bases and 1 base, there was a span of 9 bases. The CDR3 spans 15 residues. Germline CDR1 and CDR2: SGHAT and FQNNGV. DNA of the CDR3: TGTGCCAGCAGCTTAGACAGGGGCGCGAACACTGAAGCTTTCTTT. It translates to CASSLDRGANTEAFF. Combining the CDR3 with reference TRBV11-2 and TRBJ1-1 gives the whole variable domain EAGVAQSPRYKIIEKRQSVAFWCNPISGHATLYWYQQILGQGPKLLIQFQNNGVVDDSQLPKDRFSAERLKGVDSTLKIQPAKLEDSAVYLCASSLDRGANTEAFFGQGTRLTVV.

The chain employs TRBV13 and TRBJ2-1; 7 bases fit TRBD2. With 5 bases clipped from V and 0 bases from J, the junction kept 4 bases outside the gene matches. Germline CDR1 reads PRHDT; CDR2 reads FYEKMQ (reference sequence). The CDR3 has 15 amino acids. CDR3 sequence reads: CASSIAGSSYNEQFF. CDR3 coding DNA: TGTGCCAGCAGCATAGCGGGTTCCTCCTACAATGAGCAGTTCTTC.

The V gene is TRBV3-1 (or the pseudogene TRBV3-2), the J gene TRBJ2-7; 9 nucleotides match TRBD2. V lost 0 bases, J lost 4 bases, and 7 bases stayed unmatched. In germline, CDR1 is LGHDT, CDR2 YNNKEL (reference sequence). This CDR3 is built from 16 residues. The CDR3 region has the DNA TGTGCCAGCAGCCAAGATAGCGGGAGTGGAGGGTACGAGCAGTACTTC. Its protein product is CASSQDSGSGGYEQYF.

The rearrangement links TRBV4-1 to TRBJ1-2; the D is unclear. CDR1 and CDR2 (germline): MGHRA, YSYEKL. This CDR3 spans 12 amino acids. V gave up 4 bases and J gave up 10 bases, with 13 bases separating them. The CDR3 sequence: CASSPIRGSYTF. The CDR3 bases are TGCGCCAGCAGCCCGATACGCGGGTCCTACACCTTC.

The J gene is TRBJ2-7, the V gene TRBV6-5, with 7 bases matching TRBD1. Per the germline V gene, CDR1 is MNHEY and CDR2 is SVGAGI. The V and J ends lost 6 bases and 10 bases, in that order; junction bases with no gene match: 6. This CDR3 region has 11 residues. This chain's CDR3 is CASRNDRVQYF. The CDR3 region has the DNA TGTGCCAGCAGAAACGACAGGGTCCAGTACTTC.